This T cell receptor beta chain was identified during a study of T cells after posttransplantation cyclophosphamide. TCRdb keeps only in-frame clones here, not all; method: immunoSEQ multiplex PCR. The sample contains some 64,000 clones, around 93% of which appear only once. This clone was recorded only once. The conserved closing phenylalanine or tryptophan is absent in this CDR3, likely reflecting a read error. CDR1 is MNHNS, CDR2 SASEGT, per germline. The CDR3 covers 13 residues. The ends were cut back, 7 bases at V and 0 bases at J, with 10 bases in the middle. The TCR sequence derives from a woman between 25 and 40 years old in good health and a related stem cell transplant donor. The V and J genes are TRBV6-1 and TRBJ2-7; D possibly corresponds to TRBD2 (5 bases). Specimen: PBMCs. The CDR3 loop is CASKEAVSYEQYL. The CDR3 region has the DNA TGTGCCAGCAAGGAGGCAGTCTCCTACGAGCAGTACCTC.